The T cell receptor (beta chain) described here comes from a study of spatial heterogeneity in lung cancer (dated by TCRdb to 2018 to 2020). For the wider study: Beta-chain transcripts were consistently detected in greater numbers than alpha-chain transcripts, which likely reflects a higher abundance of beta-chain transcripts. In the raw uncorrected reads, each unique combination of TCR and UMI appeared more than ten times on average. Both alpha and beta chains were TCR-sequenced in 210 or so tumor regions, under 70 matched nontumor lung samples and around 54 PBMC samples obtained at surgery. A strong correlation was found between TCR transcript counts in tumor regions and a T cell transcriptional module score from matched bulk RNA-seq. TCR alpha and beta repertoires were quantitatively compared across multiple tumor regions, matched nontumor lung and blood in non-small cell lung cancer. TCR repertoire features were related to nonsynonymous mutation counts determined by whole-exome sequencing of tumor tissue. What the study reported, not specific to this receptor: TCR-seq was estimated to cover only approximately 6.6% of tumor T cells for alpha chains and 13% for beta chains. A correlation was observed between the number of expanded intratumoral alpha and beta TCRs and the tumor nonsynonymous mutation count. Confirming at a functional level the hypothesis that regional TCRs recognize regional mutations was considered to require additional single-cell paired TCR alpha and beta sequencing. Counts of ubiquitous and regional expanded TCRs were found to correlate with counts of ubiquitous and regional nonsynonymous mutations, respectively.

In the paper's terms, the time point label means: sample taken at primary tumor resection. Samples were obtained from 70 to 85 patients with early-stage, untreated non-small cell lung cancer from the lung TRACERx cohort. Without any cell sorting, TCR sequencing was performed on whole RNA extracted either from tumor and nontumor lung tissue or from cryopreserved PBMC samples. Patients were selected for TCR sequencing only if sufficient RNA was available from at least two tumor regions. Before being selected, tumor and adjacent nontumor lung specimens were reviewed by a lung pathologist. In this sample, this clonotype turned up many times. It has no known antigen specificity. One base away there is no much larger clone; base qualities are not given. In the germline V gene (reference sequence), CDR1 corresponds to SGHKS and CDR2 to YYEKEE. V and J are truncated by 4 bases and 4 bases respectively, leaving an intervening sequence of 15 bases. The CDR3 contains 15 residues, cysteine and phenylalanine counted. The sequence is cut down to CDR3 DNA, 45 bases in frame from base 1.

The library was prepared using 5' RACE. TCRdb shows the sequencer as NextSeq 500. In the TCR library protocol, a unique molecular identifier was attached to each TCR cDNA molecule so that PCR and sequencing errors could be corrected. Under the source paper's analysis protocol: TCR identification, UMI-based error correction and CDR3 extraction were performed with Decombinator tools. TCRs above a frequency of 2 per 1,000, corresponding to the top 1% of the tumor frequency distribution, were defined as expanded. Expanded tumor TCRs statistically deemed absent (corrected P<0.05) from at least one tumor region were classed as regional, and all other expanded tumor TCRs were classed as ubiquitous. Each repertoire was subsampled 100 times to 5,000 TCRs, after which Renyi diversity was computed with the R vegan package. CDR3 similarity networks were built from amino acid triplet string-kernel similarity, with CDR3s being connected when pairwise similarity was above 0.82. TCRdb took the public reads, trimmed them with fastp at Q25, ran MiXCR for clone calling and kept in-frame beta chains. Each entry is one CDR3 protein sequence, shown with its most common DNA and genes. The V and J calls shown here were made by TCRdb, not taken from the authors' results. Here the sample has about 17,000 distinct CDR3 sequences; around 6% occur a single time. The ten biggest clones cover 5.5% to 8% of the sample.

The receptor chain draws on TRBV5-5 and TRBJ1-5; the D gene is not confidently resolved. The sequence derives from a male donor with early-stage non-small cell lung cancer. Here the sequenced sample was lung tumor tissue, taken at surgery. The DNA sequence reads TGTGCCAGCAGCGGGTCCCCGGGGAGGAATCAGCCCCAGCATTTT. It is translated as CASSGSPGRNQPQHF.